A single T cell receptor beta chain is shown here with its context. Its target is unknown. This sample stems from a study of cytomegalovirus exposure and HLA in healthy donors. Study-wide points: An observed cluster of highly shared sequence variants was recorded as a likely sequencing artifact.

Primers: 60 Vbeta forward and 13 Jbeta reverse. Data came from immunoSEQ multiplex PCR; TCRdb stores just in-frame clones and leaves some out. The top ten hold about 3% of the sample, which has some 200,000 clones, 75% to 85% seen once. This clonotype was sampled from a woman aged 40 to 49 in good health and CMV-seronegative. Sequencing was performed on PBMCs.

CDR3 nucleotide sequence: TGTGCCAGCAGTGCGACAGCAGAAGCTTTCTTT. As protein: CASSATAEAFF. V gene TRBV25-1 combines with J gene TRBJ1-1; D perhaps matches TRBD1 (5 bases). This CDR3 is 11 amino acids long. Looked up from germline, CDR1 is MGHDK and CDR2 is SYGVNS. The V and J ends lost 4 bases and 8 bases respectively, with 8 bases between them.